The 25 T cell receptor beta chains in this list originate from one sample, sequenced in a study of cytomegalovirus exposure and HLA in healthy donors. PCR involved 60 Vbeta and 13 Jbeta primers. Libraries were prepared by immunoSEQ multiplex PCR; TCRdb keeps only in-frame clonotypes and omits some of them. The data contain approximately 150,000 clones, roughly 68% of them singletons. Input material: PBMCs. The receptor set was obtained from a young man in good health and CMV-seropositive.

The sample holds a few counts of this clone. V usage is TRBV7-9 and J usage is TRBJ2-3, with D maybe TRBD2 (6 bases). The CDR3 contains 14 residues. Trimming cost V 0 bases and J 6 bases, with 10 bases left between them. Germline lookup yields CDR1 SEHNR and CDR2 FQNEAQ (reference sequence). The CDR3 bases are TGTGCCAGCAGCTTAGCGGCGGGGAGTGATACGCAGTATTTT. Translating gives CASSLAAGSDTQYF. The full variable domain, its missing parts supplied by reference TRBV7-9 and TRBJ2-3, is DTGVSQNPRHKITKRGQNVTFRCDPISEHNRLYWYRQTLGQGPEFLTYFQNEAQLEKSRLLSDRFSAERPKGSFSTLEIQRTEQGDSAMYLCASSLAAGSDTQYFGPGTRLTVL.

The chain uses TRBV11-2 and TRBJ1-2; no clear D. V lost 3 bases and J 4 bases, leaving 12 bases between the germline ends. Germline-derived CDR1 and CDR2 are SGHAT and FQNNGV. The CDR3 is 14 amino acids. DNA for the CDR3: TGTGCCAGCAGCTTCACGGAGGGAGGCTATGGCTACACCTTC. Its protein is CASSFTEGGYGYTF.

This clone occurred once. The chain is built from TRBV10-1 and TRBJ2-5; 9 nucleotides agree with TRBD1. The V gene's germline CDR1 is WNHNN and CDR2 SYGVQD (reference sequence). V was clipped by 0 bases and J by 4 bases; unmatched bases: 6. CDR3 size: 16 residues. CDR3 bases: TGCGCCAGCAGTGAGTCGGGACAGGGTTCGGGAGAGACCCAGTACTTC. Protein product: CASSESGQGSGETQYF.

V is TRBV5-6 and J is TRBJ2-7, with 7 bases aligning to TRBD1. CDR3 length: 14 amino acids. V shed 4 bases and J 2 bases; nucleotides not matched to a gene: 6. Germline CDR1 and CDR2: SGHDT and YYEEEE. CDR3 sequence: CASSGRDRAYEQYF. CDR3 nucleotides: TGTGCCAGCAGCGGACGGGACAGAGCCTACGAGCAGTACTTC. The variable domain in full, completed from reference TRBV5-6 and TRBJ2-7, reads DAGVTQSPTHLIKTRGQQVTLRCSPKSGHDTVSWYQQALGQGPQFIFQYYEEEERQRGNFPDRFSGHQFPNYSSELNVNALLLGDSALYLCASSGRDRAYEQYFGPGTRLTVT.

This clone showed up just a few times. The chain combines TRBV19 with TRBJ1-4; D is perhaps TRBD1 (6 bases). Germline CDR1 is LNHDA and CDR2 is SQIVND (reference sequence). The V end was cut by 2 bases, the J end by 2 bases, with 9 bases between. The CDR3 length is 15 residues. CDR3 in amino acids: CASSIRGGTNEKLFF. The CDR3 bases are TGTGCCAGTAGTATAAGGGGGGGGACTAATGAAAAACTGTTTTTT.

As DNA, the CDR3 is TGTGCCAGCGGCGGCGGCGGGAGGTGGATGGACGAGCAGTACTTC. It translates to CASGGGGRWMDEQYF. The chain recombines TRBV9 with TRBJ2-5; TRBD2 matches 8 bases. The J call is uncertain, as TRBJ2-7 better fits the DNA end. Germline CDR1 and CDR2: SGDLS and YYNGEE. This CDR3 is built from 15 residues.

The chain uses TRBV19 and TRBJ1-1; 8 nucleotides align to TRBD1. The CDR3 loop spans 16 amino acids. In germline, CDR1 is LNHDA, CDR2 SQIVND (reference sequence). V was pared by 5 bases and J by 4 bases, with 12 bases of the junction left unmatched. The CDR3 spells CASSSQGVDSGTEAFF. CDR3 DNA sequence: TGTGCCAGTAGTTCACAGGGGGTCGACTCTGGCACTGAAGCTTTCTTT. The whole variable domain, remainder taken from reference TRBV19 and TRBJ1-1, is DGGITQSPKYLFRKEGQNVTLSCEQNLNHDAMYWYRQDPGQGLRLIYYSQIVNDFQKGDIAEGYSVSREKKESFPLTVTSAQKNPTAFYLCASSSQGVDSGTEAFFGQGTRLTVV.

J is TRBJ2-2 and V is TRBV5-4, with TRBD2 matching 10 bases. V lost 0 bases to trimming and J lost 5 bases; unmatched junction nucleotides: 4. Germline V gene data show CDR1 as SGHNT and CDR2 as YYREEE (reference sequence). The CDR3 has 16 amino acids. CDR3 region: CASSLEAGGPTGELFF. The DNA of the CDR3 is TGTGCCAGCAGCTTGGAAGCGGGAGGGCCGACCGGGGAGCTGTTTTTT. Filled out from reference TRBV5-4 and TRBJ2-2, the complete variable domain reads ETGVTQSPTHLIKTRGQQVTLRCSSQSGHNTVSWYQQALGQGPQFIFQYYREEENGRGNFPPRFSGLQFPNYSSELNVNALELDDSALYLCASSLEAGGPTGELFFGEGSRLTVL.

The V and J genes are TRBV28 and TRBJ1-2; D remains unclear. The V gene lost 1 base and the J gene lost 1 base, with 22 bases spanning the gap. Germline V gene lookup returns CDR1 MDHEN and CDR2 SYDVKM. The CDR3 has 19 residues. The CDR3 DNA sequence: TGTGCCAGCAGTTTATCGCCGGTCGGTTCGCGGGAGGTTAACTATGGCTACACCTTC. It codes for CASSLSPVGSREVNYGYTF.

This chain links TRBV6-5 with TRBJ2-1, with 7 nucleotides matching TRBD1. This CDR3 has 14 residues. Trimming at V came to 0 bases and at J to 6 bases, leaving 2 bases not matched to a gene. Germline CDR1 and CDR2: MNHEY and SVGAGI. Written as DNA, the CDR3 is TGTGCCAGCAGTTACTCCGGGACAGTCAATGAGCAGTTCTTC. It encodes CASSYSGTVNEQFF.

This clone occurred a few times. J is TRBJ2-3 and V is TRBV5-1, with 11 bases identical to TRBD2. This CDR3 is built from 16 residues. The germline CDR1 and CDR2 sequences are SGHRS and YFSETQ. V lost 5 bases, J lost 3 bases, and 8 bases stayed unmatched. This CDR3 is CASRKGVAGGTDTQYF. In DNA, the CDR3 is TGCGCCAGCAGGAAGGGAGTAGCGGGAGGGACAGATACGCAGTATTTT.

This clone has more than one count but fewer than ten. J is TRBJ1-5 and V is TRBV6-1; 7 bases are a match to TRBD1. Germline CDR1 MNHNS, CDR2 SASEGT. The CDR3 is made up of 15 amino acids. V shed 6 bases, J shed 7 bases, and the junction held 12 bases outside the gene matches. In nucleotides, the CDR3 is TGTGCCAGCAGCACAGACGGGACAGTCAACCAGCCCCAGCATTTT. Translation gives CASSTDGTVNQPQHF.

This chain uses TRBV6-6 with TRBJ1-1; no reliable D call. The CDR3 spans 14 residues. Germline V lookup: CDR1 MNHNY, CDR2 SVGAGI (reference sequence). Trimming shortened V by 0 bases and J by 1 base, and 6 bases separated the two germline ends. Here the CDR3 DNA reads TGTGCCAGCAGTTACTCGAGGCAGAACACTGAAGCTTTCTTT. Translating it yields CASSYSRQNTEAFF.

V is TRBV5-1 and J is TRBJ2-6; D is perhaps TRBD1 (6 bases). Germline assignment: CDR1 SGHRS and CDR2 YFSETQ. The CDR3 is 17 residues long. V lost 0 bases to trimming and J lost 0 bases, with 10 bases between them. Written as DNA, the CDR3 is TGCGCCAGCAGCTTGGGGGACACCACCTCTGGGGCCAACGTCCTGACTTTC. Its protein product is CASSLGDTTSGANVLTF.

The gene calls are TRBV9 and TRBJ2-2; D unclear. The ends were cut back, 0 bases at V and 6 bases at J, with 12 bases in the middle. There are 15 residues in the CDR3. Per germline, CDR1 SGDLS and CDR2 YYNGEE. As DNA, the CDR3 is TGTGCCAGCAGCGTAGGCGGTGTGGTGCCCGGGGAGCTGTTTTTT. Translated: CASSVGGVVPGELFF. Looking up the rest from reference TRBV9 and TRBJ2-2 gives the full variable domain: DSGVTQTPKHLITATGQRVTLRCSPRSGDLSVYWYQQSLDQGLQFLIQYYNGEERAKGNILERFSAQQFPDLHSELNLSSLELGDSALYFCASSVGGVVPGELFFGEGSRLTVL.

This rearrangement joins TRBV18 to TRBJ1-2; 12 bases align to TRBD1. Germline loops: CDR1 KGHSH, CDR2 LQKENI. This CDR3 is 16 amino acids long. Unmatched junction bases numbered 7, after V lost 3 bases and J lost 5 bases. This CDR3 is CASSPPGTGGDYGYTF. DNA for the CDR3: TGTGCCAGCTCACCCCCCGGGACAGGGGGCGATTATGGCTACACCTTC.

This clone has a single count. This sequence joins TRBV7-9 and TRBJ2-1, with 11 positions matching TRBD2. From germline, CDR1 is SEHNR and CDR2 FQNEAQ (reference sequence). The length of the CDR3 is 16 residues. The V gene end was trimmed by 5 bases and the J gene end by 8 bases; junction bases not matched to a gene: 11. The CDR3 spells CASSLGLAGLIHEQFF. The CDR3 DNA reads as TGTGCCAGCAGCCTAGGACTAGCGGGCCTGATCCATGAGCAGTTCTTC.

The rearrangement uses TRBV10-1 and TRBJ2-1; possibly TRBD1 for D (6 bases). Per germline, CDR1 WNHNN and CDR2 SYGVQD (reference sequence). Trimming removed 4 bases from V and 6 bases from J, with 10 bases in between. This CDR3 has 13 residues. CDR3 sequence reads: CASSGQVRNEQFF. CDR3 bases: TGCGCCAGCAGTGGACAGGTTCGCAATGAGCAGTTCTTC.

The V and J genes are TRBV6-5 and TRBJ1-1; maybe TRBD1 (5 bases). CDR3 length: 12 residues. Germline CDR1 MNHEY, CDR2 SVGAGI. Trimming pared 8 bases from V and 5 bases from J, leaving 12 bases between. The CDR3 loop is CASHSPGTEAFF. In DNA, the CDR3 is TGTGCCAGCCACTCTCCAGGGACTGAAGCTTTCTTT.

The CDR3 DNA reads TGTGCCAGCAGCGTAGCTTCGGGATTCTCCGAGCAGTACTTC. Translated, it gives CASSVASGFSEQYF. This chain uses TRBV9 with TRBJ2-7; tentative D call: TRBD2 (5 bases). This CDR3 region has 14 residues. CDR1 SGDLS and CDR2 YYNGEE come from the germline V gene. The V gene lost 0 bases and the J gene lost 6 bases, with 13 bases spanning the gap.

This clone was detected only a few times. V usage is TRBV4-1 and J usage is TRBJ2-3; 7 bases line up with TRBD1. The CDR3 has 16 residues. Germline V CDR1 and CDR2: MGHRA, YSYEKL. V trimming: 1 base; J trimming: 2 bases; junction bases outside the gene matches: 6. The CDR3 nucleotides are TGCGCCAGCAGCCAAGCTCGCCAGGGGGACACAGATACGCAGTATTTT. Translation gives CASSQARQGDTDTQYF.

The V gene is TRBV6-6, the J gene TRBJ2-7, with D possibly being TRBD2 (5 bases). CDR3 length equals 15 residues. Trimming removed 0 bases from V and 2 bases from J, with 11 bases in between. CDR1 is MNHNY, CDR2 SVGAGI, per germline (reference sequence). CDR3 sequence reads: CASSYSGLQTYEQYF. The CDR3 DNA reads as TGTGCCAGCAGTTACTCTGGACTCCAGACCTACGAGCAGTACTTC.

This sequence joins TRBV7-9 and TRBJ2-7; the D gene is possibly TRBD2 (6 bases). Germline V gene sequence: CDR1 SEHNR, CDR2 FQNEAQ (reference sequence). V gave up 5 bases and J gave up 7 bases, with 12 bases separating them. CDR3 length: 12 amino acids. CDR3 sequence (DNA): TGTGCCAGCAGCCCGATAGGGAGGGAGCAGTACTTC. Protein sequence: CASSPIGREQYF.

A few counts support this clone. V is TRBV9 and J is TRBJ1-2; D not resolved. Trimming stripped 3 bases from V and 4 bases from J, with 16 bases between. The V gene's germline CDR1 is SGDLS and CDR2 YYNGEE. The length of the CDR3 is 15 residues. The CDR3: CASSAGLGGSYGYTF. In DNA form, the CDR3 reads TGTGCCAGCAGCGCCGGACTCGGCGGTAGCTATGGCTACACCTTC.

The chain joins TRBV5-1 to TRBJ1-3; TRBD1 aligns across 9 bases. The CDR3 has 16 amino acids. Germline CDR1 is SGHRS and CDR2 is YFSETQ. Trimming took 0 bases from V and 4 from J; bases not matched to a gene: 5. DNA of the CDR3: TGCGCCAGCAGCTTGGGGGGACAGGGCTTCGGAAACACCATATATTTT. Amino acids: CASSLGGQGFGNTIYF.